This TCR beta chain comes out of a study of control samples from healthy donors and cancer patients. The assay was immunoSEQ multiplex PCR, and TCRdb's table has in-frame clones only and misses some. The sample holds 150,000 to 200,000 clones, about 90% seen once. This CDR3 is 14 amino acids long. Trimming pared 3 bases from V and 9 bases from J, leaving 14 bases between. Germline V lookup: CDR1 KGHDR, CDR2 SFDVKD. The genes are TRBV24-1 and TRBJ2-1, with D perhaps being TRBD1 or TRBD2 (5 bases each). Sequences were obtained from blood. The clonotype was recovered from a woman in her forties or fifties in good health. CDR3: CATSDPIGAREQFF. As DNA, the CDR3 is TGTGCCACCAGTGATCCCATCGGGGCACGTGAGCAGTTCTTC.